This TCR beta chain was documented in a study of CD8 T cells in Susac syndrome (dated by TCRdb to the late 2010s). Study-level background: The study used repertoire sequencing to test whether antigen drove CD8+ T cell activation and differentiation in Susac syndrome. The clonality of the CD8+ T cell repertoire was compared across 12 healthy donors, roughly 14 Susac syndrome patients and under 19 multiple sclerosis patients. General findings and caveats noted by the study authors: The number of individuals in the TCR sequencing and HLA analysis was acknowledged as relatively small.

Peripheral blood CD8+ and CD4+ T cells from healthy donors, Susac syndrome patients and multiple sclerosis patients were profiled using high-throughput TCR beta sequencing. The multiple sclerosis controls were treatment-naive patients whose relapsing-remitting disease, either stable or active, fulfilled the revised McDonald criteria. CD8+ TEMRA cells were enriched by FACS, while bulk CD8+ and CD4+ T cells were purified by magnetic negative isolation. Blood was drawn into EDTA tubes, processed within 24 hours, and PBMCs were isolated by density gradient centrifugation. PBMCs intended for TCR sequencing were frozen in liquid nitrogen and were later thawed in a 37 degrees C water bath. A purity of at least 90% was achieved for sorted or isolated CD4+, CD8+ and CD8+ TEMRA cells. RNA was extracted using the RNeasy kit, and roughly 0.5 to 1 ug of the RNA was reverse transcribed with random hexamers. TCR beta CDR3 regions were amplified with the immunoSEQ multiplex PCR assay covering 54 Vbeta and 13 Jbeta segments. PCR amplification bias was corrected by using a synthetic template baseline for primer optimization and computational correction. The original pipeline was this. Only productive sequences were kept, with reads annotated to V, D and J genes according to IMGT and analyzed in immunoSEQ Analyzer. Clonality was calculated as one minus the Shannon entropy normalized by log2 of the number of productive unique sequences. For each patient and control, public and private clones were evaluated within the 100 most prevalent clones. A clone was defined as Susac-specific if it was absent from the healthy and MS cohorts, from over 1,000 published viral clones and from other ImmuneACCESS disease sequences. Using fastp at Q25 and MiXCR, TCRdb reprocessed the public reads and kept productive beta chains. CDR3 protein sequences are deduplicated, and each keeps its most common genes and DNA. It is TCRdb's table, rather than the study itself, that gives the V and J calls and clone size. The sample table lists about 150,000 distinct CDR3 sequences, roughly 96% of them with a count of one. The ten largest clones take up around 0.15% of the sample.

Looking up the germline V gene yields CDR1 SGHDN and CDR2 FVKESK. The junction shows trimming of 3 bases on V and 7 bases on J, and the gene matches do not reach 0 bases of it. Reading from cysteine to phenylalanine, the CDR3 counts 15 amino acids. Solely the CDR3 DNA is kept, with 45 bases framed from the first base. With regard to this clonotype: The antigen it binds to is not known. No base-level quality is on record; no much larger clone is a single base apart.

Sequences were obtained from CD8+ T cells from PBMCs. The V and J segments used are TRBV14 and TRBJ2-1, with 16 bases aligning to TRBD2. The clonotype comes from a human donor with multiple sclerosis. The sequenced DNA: TGTGCCAGCAGCCAGGGACTAGCGGGGGGGAATGAGCAGTTCTTC. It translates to CASSQGLAGGNEQFF.